The 30 T cell receptor beta chains in this list originate from one sample, sequenced in a study of T cell responses to AZD1222 COVID-19 vaccine (dated by TCRdb to 2020 to 2022). In the paper's terms, the time point label means: baseline before first vaccination. The library was made by the immunoSEQ multiplex PCR assay. TCRdb re-hosts the immuneACCESS table, in-frame sequences only. Its copies lack some clones; in the studies checked, an unresolved V gene accounts for under half of them, and the cause for the rest is not known. Counted in this sample were about 120,000 clones; about 86% of them appeared once. The ten largest clonotypes hold roughly 10% of the sample. Sequencing used peripheral blood, obtained on day 0 of AZD1222 vaccination. Receptors originate from an adult in good health.

A single count supports this clone. This chain's CDR3 is CASSARGNQPQHF. CDR3 bases: TGTGCCAGCAGCGCCAGGGGCAATCAGCCCCAGCATTTT. V gene TRBV9 combines with J gene TRBJ1-5, with TRBD1 as a possible D gene (5 bases). The ends were cut back, 3 bases at V and 2 bases at J, with 6 bases in the middle. The CDR3 extends over 13 amino acids. CDR1 SGDLS and CDR2 YYNGEE come from the germline V gene. The full variable domain, in which reference TRBV9 and TRBJ1-5 provide the parts outside the CDR3, is DSGVTQTPKHLITATGQRVTLRCSPRSGDLSVYWYQQSLDQGLQFLIQYYNGEERAKGNILERFSAQQFPDLHSELNLSSLELGDSALYFCASSARGNQPQHFGDGTRLSIL.

This clone was detected only once. This rearrangement joins TRBV14 to TRBJ2-1; D is ambiguous. CDR3 length: 13 amino acids. CDR1 and CDR2 (germline): SGHDN, FVKESK. Trimming left V 8 bases short and J 6 bases short, with 14 bases between. CDR3 residues: CASSFWVINEQFF. The CDR3 DNA follows: TGTGCCAGCTCCTTTTGGGTCATCAATGAGCAGTTCTTC.

V gene TRBV25-1 combines with J gene TRBJ1-5; D is perhaps TRBD1 (5 bases). This CDR3 has 14 residues. V lost 2 bases and J 6 bases, leaving 11 bases between the germline ends. CDR1 is MGHDK, CDR2 SYGVNS, per germline. In nucleotides, the CDR3 is TGTGCCAGCAGTGAAGCCGGGACCATTCAGCCCCAGCATTTT. Translating gives CASSEAGTIQPQHF.

The chain has TRBV10-3 and TRBJ2-1; 7 bases agree with TRBD2. Germline V gives CDR1 ENHRY, CDR2 SYGVKD. The V segment lost 1 base and the J segment 7 bases; nucleotides outside the gene matches: 10. The length of the CDR3 is 16 residues. The CDR3 region is CAISEWSGTGVNEQFF. In nucleotides, the CDR3 is TGTGCCATCAGTGAGTGGAGCGGGACTGGGGTTAATGAGCAGTTCTTC.

The chain joins TRBV27 to TRBJ2-4, with 11 bases that match TRBD2. Germline CDR1 MNHEY, CDR2 SMNVEV (reference sequence). This CDR3 region has 16 residues. V lost 6 bases and J lost 0; bases outside the gene matches: 4. The CDR3 DNA reads as TGTGCCAGCAGAGCCCTAGCGGGAGGAGCCAAAAACATTCAGTACTTC. Its protein is CASRALAGGAKNIQYF.

This rearrangement joins TRBV5-1 to TRBJ1-2; D perhaps matches TRBD1 (5 bases). The CDR3 contains 15 residues. V was trimmed by 0 bases and J by 3 bases, leaving 12 bases between them. Germline CDR1 and CDR2: SGHRS and YFSETQ. For the CDR3, the DNA is TGCGCCAGCAGCTTGGAGCAGGGAACTTACTATGGCTACACCTTC. Translated, it gives CASSLEQGTYYGYTF. Supplemented by reference TRBV5-1 and TRBJ1-2, the full variable domain reads KAGVTQTPRYLIKTRGQQVTLSCSPISGHRSVSWYQQTPGQGLQFLFEYFSETQRNKGNFPGRFSGRQFSNSRSEMNVSTLELGDSALYLCASSLEQGTYYGYTFGSGTRLTVV.

V usage is TRBV5-1 and J usage is TRBJ1-2, with 7 bases that match TRBD1. This CDR3 is built from 14 residues. Losses at the gene ends were 3 bases for V and 7 bases for J; bases not matched to a gene: 9. Germline V gene data show CDR1 as SGHRS and CDR2 as YFSETQ. The CDR3 coding sequence is TGCGCCAGCAGCTCGGAGGGGGCCGTTTCTGGCTACACCTTC. Residues: CASSSEGAVSGYTF.

This rearrangement joins TRBV5-1 to TRBJ2-7, with 9 bases that match TRBD1. Trimming at V came to 7 bases and at J to 2 bases, leaving 7 bases not matched to a gene. The germline V gene encodes CDR1 SGHRS and CDR2 YFSETQ. The CDR3 runs 14 residues. The CDR3 DNA reads as TGCGCCAGCTCGGGACAGGGCAGGCCCTACGAGCAGTACTTC. Its translation is CASSGQGRPYEQYF.

The V gene is TRBV2, the J gene TRBJ1-1, with D unresolved. Germline-derived CDR1 and CDR2 are SNHLY and FYNNEI. The CDR3 is made up of 13 amino acids. V shed 2 bases and J shed 1 base, with 5 bases lying between them. The CDR3 DNA reads as TGTGCCAGCAGTGAACGGAGGAACACTGAAGCTTTCTTT. Translation gives CASSERRNTEAFF.

The chain couples TRBV4-3 to TRBJ2-3; D remains unclear. The V end was cut by 0 bases, the J end by 4 bases, with 8 bases between. This CDR3 is 14 amino acids long. Per germline, CDR1 LGHNA and CDR2 YSLEER. For the CDR3, the DNA is TGCGCCAGCAGCCAAGAGGCAGCTCCAGATACGCAGTATTTT. Its protein product is CASSQEAAPDTQYF.

The chain links TRBV7-9 to TRBJ2-3; maybe TRBD2 (7 bases). The CDR3 covers 15 residues. Germline V lookup: CDR1 SEHNR, CDR2 FQNEAQ (reference sequence). V lost 3 bases and J lost 2, with 12 bases in between. The CDR3 DNA is TGTGCCAGCAGCTTCCGGGGGGCCCCCACAGATACGCAGTATTTT. It is translated as CASSFRGAPTDTQYF.

This sequence joins TRBV18 and TRBJ2-7; 10 bases agree with TRBD2. The ends lost 6 bases at V and 7 bases at J; junction bases unmatched: 12. Germline loops: CDR1 KGHSH, CDR2 LQKENI. This CDR3 has 15 residues. CDR3 protein: CASSGRLAGSLEQYF. CDR3 in DNA: TGTGCCAGCTCGGGGCGACTAGCGGGTTCCTTAGAGCAGTACTTC.

The CDR3 is CASSWIWQNGELFF. The CDR3 DNA reads as TGTGCCAGCAGTTGGATTTGGCAGAACGGGGAGCTGTTTTTT. This chain uses TRBV27 with TRBJ2-2; D uncertain. V was clipped by 4 bases and J by 7 bases, with 13 bases between them. Germline assignment: CDR1 MNHEY and CDR2 SMNVEV (reference sequence). This CDR3 spans 14 amino acids.

The J gene is TRBJ1-1, the V gene TRBV11-2, with D maybe TRBD1 (5 bases). With 6 bases removed from V and 5 bases from J, the gap between germline ends came to 16 bases. Germline CDR1 is SGHAT and CDR2 is FQNNGV. The length of the CDR3 is 14 residues. In DNA, the CDR3 is TGTGCCAGCAGGGCGATCTCGCGGGGGACTGAAGCTTTCTTT. Residues: CASRAISRGTEAFF.

Only one count was recorded for this clone. This sequence joins TRBV7-3 and TRBJ2-1, with unresolved D. Per the germline V gene, CDR1 is SGHTA and CDR2 is FQGTGA. V lost 3 bases, J lost 9 bases, and 6 bases lay in between. The CDR3 sequence is 11 residues long. CDR3 DNA sequence: TGTGCCAGCAGCTTTAGAGGTGAGCAGTTCTTC. Its translation is CASSFRGEQFF.

The CDR3 spells CASSFWTAGNTIYF. The CDR3 region has the DNA TGTGCCAGCAGCTTCTGGACAGCTGGAAACACCATATATTTT. The chain carries TRBV3-1 (or the pseudogene TRBV3-2) and TRBJ1-3; a possible D gene is TRBD1 (6 bases). The V and J ends lost 5 bases and 2 bases respectively, with 10 bases between them. This CDR3 contains 14 residues. Germline CDR1 LGHDT, CDR2 YNNKEL (reference sequence).

This chain joins TRBV18 and TRBJ1-1, with a possible D match to TRBD1 (6 bases). Trimming took 3 bases from V and 1 from J, leaving 21 bases between them. Germline lookup yields CDR1 KGHSH and CDR2 LQKENI. The CDR3 has 18 amino acids. The CDR3 reads CASSPYPATPGQNTEAFF. CDR3 bases: TGTGCCAGCTCACCCTACCCCGCTACCCCGGGACAGAACACTGAAGCTTTCTTT.

This chain joins TRBV4-3 and TRBJ2-7; 8 bases align to TRBD1. With 0 bases clipped from V and 6 bases from J, the junction kept 7 bases outside the gene matches. CDR1 LGHNA and CDR2 YSLEER come from the germline V gene. CDR3 length equals 15 residues. As DNA, the CDR3 is TGCGCCAGCAGCCAAGAGGACAGGGTTTTTTTCGAGCAGTACTTC. Translation: CASSQEDRVFFEQYF.

The chain employs TRBV2 and TRBJ1-3; D gene uncertain. The CDR3 sequence is 13 residues long. CDR1 SNHLY and CDR2 FYNNEI come from the germline V gene. The ends were cut back, 6 bases at V and 4 bases at J, with 10 bases in the middle. DNA of the CDR3: TGTGCCAGCAGCGAGAGGGAAGGAAACACCATATATTTT. Translating it yields CASSEREGNTIYF.

The chain combines TRBV28 with TRBJ2-2; no clear D gene. Germline CDR1 and CDR2: MDHEN and SYDVKM. Trimming stripped 4 bases from V and 3 bases from J, with 3 bases between. This CDR3 region has 12 residues. The CDR3 DNA reads as TGTGCCAGCAGTTCCTACACCGGGGAGCTGTTTTTT. This codes for CASSSYTGELFF.

This clone came up once. CDR3 sequence reads: CASSFGSKTDTQYF. CDR3 nucleotides: TGTGCCAGCAGCTTCGGGAGTAAGACAGATACGCAGTATTTT. The chain employs TRBV11-3 and TRBJ2-3; weak D call: TRBD2 (6 bases). V was cut by 3 bases and J by 3 bases, with 10 bases left in between. The CDR3 has 14 amino acids. Germline assignment: CDR1 SGHNT and CDR2 YENEEA.

J is TRBJ1-2 and V is TRBV24-1; D remains ambiguous. V dropped 2 bases and J dropped 0 bases, with 6 bases sitting between them. CDR3 length: 14 amino acids. The germline gives CDR1 KGHDR, CDR2 SFDVKD. CDR3: CATSDYGANYGYTF. In DNA, the CDR3 is TGTGCCACCAGTGATTACGGTGCTAACTATGGCTACACCTTC.

Sample share makes this clone medium-sized. Germline and junction disagree at one end, which may indicate a read error. The chain recombines TRBV7-7 with TRBJ1-4, with 8 nucleotides matching TRBD1. The CDR3 spans 15 residues. CDR1 and CDR2 (germline): SSHAT, FNYEAQ (reference sequence). CDR3 amino acids: CASSSTTGDNEKLFF. Here the CDR3 DNA reads TGTGCTAGCAGCTCGACGACAGGGGACAATGAAAAACTGTTTTTT.

This clone occurred a few times. The chain is built from TRBV6-6 and TRBJ2-5; D tentatively fits TRBD1 or TRBD2 (6 bases each). The V end was cut by 0 bases, the J end by 5 bases, with 13 bases between. This CDR3 comprises 15 residues. Germline V lookup: CDR1 MNHNY, CDR2 SVGAGI (reference sequence). The CDR3 DNA sequence: TGTGCCAGCAGTTACTCGAGTAGGGGGAGGGAGACCCAGTACTTC. Protein: CASSYSSRGRETQYF.

This CDR3 is CASSIMQGAYEQYF. As DNA, the CDR3 is TGTGCCAGTAGTATAATGCAGGGGGCCTACGAGCAGTACTTC. V is TRBV19 and J is TRBJ2-7; TRBD1 agrees at 7 bases. This CDR3 spans 14 amino acids. V gave up 2 bases and J gave up 2 bases; unmatched junction bases: 3. Germline V gene sequence: CDR1 LNHDA, CDR2 SQIVND (reference sequence).

V and J are TRBV19 and TRBJ2-7, with 12 bases fitting TRBD1. Germline V lookup: CDR1 LNHDA, CDR2 SQIVND (reference sequence). After removal of 9 bases from V and 4 bases from J, the junction contained 10 bases not matched to a gene. The CDR3 sequence is 15 residues long. This chain's CDR3 is CASRDRGRPRYEQYF. DNA for the CDR3: TGTGCCAGCCGGGACAGGGGGCGGCCCCGTTACGAGCAGTACTTC.

This clone showed up just once. The chain joins TRBV5-8 to TRBJ2-1; D gene unclear. Per the germline V gene, CDR1 is SGHTS and CDR2 is YDEGEE. V was trimmed by 4 bases and J by 0 bases, leaving 11 bases between them. CDR3 length: 15 amino acids. The CDR3 DNA reads TGTGCCAGCAGCAGGTACAAGAGCTCCTACAATGAGCAGTTCTTC. This gives the protein CASSRYKSSYNEQFF.

The V call is TRBV3-1 (or the pseudogene TRBV3-2), the J call TRBJ1-2; 9 nucleotides match TRBD1. Trimming cost V 4 bases and J 8 bases; bases outside gene matches: 8. Germline V gives CDR1 LGHDT, CDR2 YNNKEL (reference sequence). The CDR3 runs to 14 residues. The CDR3 spells CASSLVQGAWGYTF. The CDR3 DNA reads TGTGCCAGCAGCCTTGTACAGGGGGCGTGGGGCTACACCTTC.

This clone was counted between two and nine times. The chain links TRBV5-1 to TRBJ1-6; tentative D call: TRBD1 (5 bases). The CDR3 length is 14 residues. Germline lookup yields CDR1 SGHRS and CDR2 YFSETQ. V dropped 0 bases and J dropped 8 bases, with 9 bases sitting between them. CDR3 DNA: TGCGCCAGCAGCTTGGGCAGGGATCATTCACCCCTCCACTTT. Translating it yields CASSLGRDHSPLHF.

V gene TRBV6-5 combines with J gene TRBJ2-1; 7 nucleotides align to TRBD1. Germline V gives CDR1 MNHEY, CDR2 SVGAGI. V was pared by 5 bases and J by 2 bases, with 6 bases of the junction left unmatched. CDR3 size: 15 residues. The CDR3 loop reads CASSPTGQPYNEQFF. The CDR3 nucleotides are TGTGCCAGCAGTCCCACGGGACAGCCCTACAATGAGCAGTTCTTC.